Each of the 5 T cell receptor beta chains below was sequenced from the same sample in a study of cytomegalovirus exposure and HLA in healthy donors. With 60 Vbeta and 13 Jbeta primers, the PCR was carried out. Libraries were prepared by immunoSEQ multiplex PCR; TCRdb keeps only in-frame clonotypes and omits some of them. The data show under 200,000 clones, around three quarters seen once. The sample taken for sequencing was PBMCs. Receptors originate from a man in his forties in good health and CMV-seronegative.

This chain connects TRBV4-1 to TRBJ2-2; D remains unclear. Germline loops: CDR1 MGHRA, CDR2 YSYEKL. Trimming shortened V by 0 bases and J by 2 bases, and 10 bases separated the two germline ends. The CDR3 covers 16 residues. CDR3 coding DNA: TGCGCCAGCAGCCAAGATACGGGTCTTAACACCGGGGAGCTGTTTTTT. Translated: CASSQDTGLNTGELFF.

This chain links TRBV7-2 with TRBJ2-7; 11 nucleotides line up with TRBD1. The J segment lost 3 bases and the V segment lost 8 bases, leaving 12 bases of the junction unmatched. Per the germline V gene, CDR1 is SGHTA and CDR2 is FQGNSA. This CDR3 spans 16 amino acids. CDR3 sequence (DNA): TGTGCCAGCGCCCTCGATGGGGACAGGGGGAACTACGAGCAGTACTTC. It yields the protein CASALDGDRGNYEQYF.

The chain combines TRBV29-1 with TRBJ2-2, with D possibly matching TRBD2 (6 bases). The germline CDR1 and CDR2 sequences are SQVTM and ANQGSEA. V dropped 2 bases and J dropped 2 bases, with 12 bases sitting between them. The CDR3 contains 15 residues. Here the CDR3 DNA reads TGCAGCGTTGAATCCGGAGGGTCCAACACCGGGGAGCTGTTTTTT. This translates into CSVESGGSNTGELFF.

This clone appeared a few times. This chain connects TRBV29-1 to TRBJ2-5, with D uncertain. V dropped 4 bases and J dropped 5 bases, with 17 bases sitting between them. CDR3 length equals 14 residues. Germline V gives CDR1 SQVTM, CDR2 ANQGSEA. CDR3 nucleotide sequence: TGCAGCGTTGGGTTGGGCCGCACGCCGGAGACCCAGTACTTC. Its protein is CSVGLGRTPETQYF.

This clone occurred once. This chain uses TRBV5-1 with TRBJ1-1, with TRBD1 matching over 8 bases. V lost 3 bases to trimming and J lost 1 base; unmatched junction nucleotides: 5. This CDR3 has 15 amino acids. Germline CDR1 and CDR2: SGHRS and YFSETQ. The CDR3 DNA is TGCGCCAGCAGCTCCGGGGACAGGCGGAACACTGAAGCTTTCTTT. Amino acids: CASSSGDRRNTEAFF. Full variable domain (rest looked up from reference TRBV5-1 and TRBJ1-1): KAGVTQTPRYLIKTRGQQVTLSCSPISGHRSVSWYQQTPGQGLQFLFEYFSETQRNKGNFPGRFSGRQFSNSRSEMNVSTLELGDSALYLCASSSGDRRNTEAFFGQGTRLTVV.